This TCR beta chain was retrieved from a study of regulatory T cells in long-lasting Graves disease. This clonotype was recorded a few times. Its antigen remains unidentified. Assembly of TCR beta libraries relied on iRepertoire HTBI primers together with Arm-PCR of CDR3 regions. TCRdb itself ran the multiplex PCR reads through MiXCR, one entry per CDR3 protein. The table lists hundreds of thousands of distinct CDR3 sequences, 15% to 20% of them singletons. The CDR3 spans 13 residues. V was cut by 0 bases and J by 3 bases, with 6 bases left in between. Germline V gives CDR1 MNHEY, CDR2 SVGEGT. Time point reported: newly diagnosed GD, antithyroid drugs for less than 3 months. Scientists built the TCR library using RNA that was extracted from PBMCs. Points from the study as a whole: Whereas 950 to 1,000 public clonotypes were shared by new patients, persistent patients shared more, at a few thousand.

The same sample was also studied in work on T cells in Graves' hyperthyroidism and ophthalmopathy. That publication notes: Patients between 18 and 65 years old had hyperthyroidism, newly diagnosed and lasting under 2 months. Most expanded thyroid clonotypes above 0.001 recurred in blood.

The receptor was derived from a woman between 40 and 65 years old with Graves disease. The chain uses TRBV6-2 or TRBV6-3 and TRBJ2-7; possible D gene TRBD2, 5 bases. Material: peripheral blood mononuclear cells (PBMCs), obtained at new diagnosis, from a patient treated with antithyroid drugs. CDR3 DNA: TGTGCCAGCAGTTACTCCGGGAACTACGAGCAGTACTTC. Translation: CASSYSGNYEQYF.